This entry describes one TCR beta chain. Its antigen is not identified. CDR1 SGHRS and CDR2 YFSETQ come from the germline V gene. The CDR3 has 16 amino acids. The sample is drawn from a study of monozygotic twins with inflammatory bowel disease. General observations from the study: IBD patients shared fewer clonotypes with other individuals than healthy twins, especially patients with disease activity signs. There was no way to distinguish the different T cell subtypes.

TCRdb reprocessed the 5' RACE reads; each CDR3 protein has one entry and no DNA is given. The sample table sets out 200,000 to 250,000 distinct CDR3 sequences. Specimen: blood. The source is a human donor with ulcerative colitis or Crohn's disease, or a healthy co-twin of an affected twin (not recorded which). The chain has TRBV5-1 and TRBJ1-6; absent DNA, TCRdb's TRBD1 call cannot be checked. CDR3 protein: CASLPDGTGGSSPLHF. Combining the CDR3 with reference TRBV5-1 and TRBJ1-6 gives the whole variable domain KAGVTQTPRYLIKTRGQQVTLSCSPISGHRSVSWYQQTPGQGLQFLFEYFSETQRNKGNFPGRFSGRQFSNSRSEMNVSTLELGDSALYLCASLPDGTGGSSPLHFGNGTRLTVT.